This T cell receptor beta chain appears in the sequencing data of a study of blood T cell repertoires in COVID-19. Per the germline V gene, CDR1 is SGDLS and CDR2 is YYNGEE. This CDR3 has 14 amino acids. Trimming pared 3 bases from V and 4 bases from J, leaving 13 bases between. Cohort allocation depended upon clinical history that participants reported. The study counted Cohort 3 donors as recovered given two negative PCRs, clearance, or symptom resolution. As processed by the authors: By means of reference gene primer amplification, nucleated cell counts were estimated. TCRdb keeps only in-frame clones here, not all; method: immunoSEQ multiplex PCR. V, J and clone size reflect that table, while D and trimming were determined from the DNA. Of over 300,000 clones in the sample, roughly 87% were seen once.

This sequence originates from a woman between 25 and 40 years old who had recovered from COVID-19. This chain joins TRBV9 and TRBJ1-1; D perhaps matches TRBD1 (6 bases). Specimen: PBMCs or T cells enriched from blood (not recorded which). The CDR3 here is CASSGKTGSTEAFF. The CDR3, as DNA: TGTGCCAGCAGCGGAAAGACAGGATCCACTGAAGCTTTCTTT.